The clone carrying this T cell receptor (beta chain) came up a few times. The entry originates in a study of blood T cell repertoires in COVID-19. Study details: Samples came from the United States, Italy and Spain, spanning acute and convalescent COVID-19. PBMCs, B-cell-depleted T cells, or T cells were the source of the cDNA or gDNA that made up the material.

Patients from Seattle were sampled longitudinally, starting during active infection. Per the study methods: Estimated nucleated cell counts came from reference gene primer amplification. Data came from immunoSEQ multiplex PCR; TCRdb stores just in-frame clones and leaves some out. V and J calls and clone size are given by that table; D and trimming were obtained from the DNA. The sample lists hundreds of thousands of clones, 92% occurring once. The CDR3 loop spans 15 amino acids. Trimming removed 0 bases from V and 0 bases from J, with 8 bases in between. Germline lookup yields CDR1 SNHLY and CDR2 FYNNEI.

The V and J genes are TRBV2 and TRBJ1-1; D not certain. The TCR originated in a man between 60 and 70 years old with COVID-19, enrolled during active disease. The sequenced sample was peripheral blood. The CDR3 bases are TGTGCCAGCAGTGAAGCAACAGCTGTGAACACTGAAGCTTTCTTT. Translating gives CASSEATAVNTEAFF.